One sample yielded the 10 T cell receptor beta chains listed below, sequenced in a study of cytomegalovirus exposure and HLA in healthy donors. TCRdb's table, derived via immunoSEQ multiplex PCR, lists solely in-frame clones and lacks some. The table shows hundreds of thousands of clones, with about nine tenths occurring only once. The source material was PBMCs. These receptors originate from a woman aged 18-29 years in good health and CMV-seronegative.

The chain uses TRBV27 and TRBJ2-3; possibly TRBD1 for D (5 bases). Germline V gene data show CDR1 as MNHEY and CDR2 as SMNVEV (reference sequence). Trimming stripped 4 bases from V and 2 bases from J, with 7 bases between. The CDR3 is 13 amino acids. The chain's CDR3 is CASSYGHTDTQYF. In DNA form, the CDR3 reads TGTGCCAGCAGTTACGGACACACAGATACGCAGTATTTT.

This sequence joins TRBV6-1 and TRBJ1-2; TRBD1 might be the D (6 bases). The V gene lost 9 bases and the J gene lost 0 bases, with 14 bases spanning the gap. The CDR3 loop spans 14 amino acids. The germline CDR1 and CDR2 sequences are MNHNS and SASEGT. Here the CDR3 reads CASHPGHSNYGYTF. The DNA of the CDR3 is TGTGCCAGTCACCCGGGACATTCTAACTATGGCTACACCTTC.

The chain has TRBV28 and TRBJ1-5, with D perhaps TRBD1 (5 bases). This CDR3 has 15 residues. The ends were cut back, 2 bases at V and 5 bases at J, with 13 bases in the middle. Germline CDR1 and CDR2: MDHEN and SYDVKM. CDR3: CASSLGGGRDQPQHF. In nucleotides, the CDR3 is TGTGCCAGCAGTTTAGGGGGGGGAAGGGATCAGCCCCAGCATTTT. Based on the CDR3 plus reference TRBV28 and TRBJ1-5, the full variable domain is DVKVTQSSRYLVKRTGEKVFLECVQDMDHENMFWYRQDPGLGLRLIYFSYDVKMKEKGDIPEGYSVSREKKERFSLILESASTNQTSMYLCASSLGGGRDQPQHFGDGTRLSIL.

The chain carries TRBV7-9 and TRBJ1-2; TRBD1 aligns across 7 bases. CDR1 and CDR2 from the germline V gene are SEHNR and FQNEAQ (reference sequence). CDR3 length: 14 amino acids. V was pared by 5 bases and J by 0 bases, with 3 bases of the junction left unmatched. CDR3 residues: CASSTGDPNYGYTF. In DNA form, the CDR3 reads TGTGCCAGCAGCACAGGGGATCCTAACTATGGCTACACCTTC.

This chain links TRBV28 with TRBJ2-1; D possibly corresponds to TRBD1 (6 bases). CDR1 MDHEN and CDR2 SYDVKM come from the germline V gene. V was clipped by 8 bases and J by 2 bases, with 13 bases between them. The CDR3 length is 14 residues. In nucleotides, the CDR3 is TGTGCCAGCCAGGGGATAAGTCCCTACAATGAGCAGTTCTTC. Protein product: CASQGISPYNEQFF.

This sequence joins TRBV6-5 and TRBJ2-5, with 8 bases that match TRBD2. The CDR3 covers 14 residues. The V segment lost 4 bases and the J segment 4 bases; nucleotides outside the gene matches: 5. Per germline, CDR1 MNHEY and CDR2 SVGAGI. For the CDR3, the DNA is TGTGCCAGCAGTTTCGGGGGGGCGGCAGAGACCCAGTACTTC. This sequence encodes CASSFGGAAETQYF.

J is TRBJ1-2 and V is TRBV5-6; 9 nucleotides line up with TRBD1. The germline CDR1 and CDR2 sequences are SGHDT and YYEEEE. Trimming at V came to 0 bases and at J to 7 bases, leaving 4 bases not matched to a gene. The CDR3 contains 14 residues. The CDR3, as DNA: TGTGCCAGCAGCTTGGGACAGGGGGAGGCTGGCTACACCTTC. Translation gives CASSLGQGEAGYTF.

The chain has TRBV25-1 and TRBJ1-2, with TRBD1 matching over 7 bases. The J segment lost 7 bases and the V segment lost 7 bases, leaving 6 bases of the junction unmatched. CDR3 length: 12 residues. Per the germline V gene, CDR1 is MGHDK and CDR2 is SYGVNS. CDR3 nucleotide sequence: TGTGCCAGCATCGGACAGGTTGGTGGCTACACCTTC. Translation gives CASIGQVGGYTF.

The chain links TRBV5-1 to TRBJ2-6; a possible D gene is TRBD1 (5 bases). The CDR3 has 15 amino acids. Trimming cost V 3 bases and J 1 base, with 8 bases left between them. Germline CDR1 is SGHRS and CDR2 is YFSETQ. CDR3 nucleotide sequence: TGCGCCAGCAGCTCAGGGTCTTCTGGGGCCAACGTCCTGACTTTC. The encoded protein is CASSSGSSGANVLTF.

This sequence joins TRBV7-9 and TRBJ1-1; D ambiguous. The CDR3 is made up of 12 amino acids. Trimming pared 3 bases from V and 10 bases from J, leaving 12 bases between. Germline V gives CDR1 SEHNR, CDR2 FQNEAQ (reference sequence). The CDR3 DNA is TGTGCCAGCAGCTTGGGCCCCCGGGGAGCTTTCTTT. Its translation is CASSLGPRGAFF. Full variable domain (remainder filled in from reference TRBV7-9 and TRBJ1-1): DTGVSQNPRHKITKRGQNVTFRCDPISEHNRLYWYRQTLGQGPEFLTYFQNEAQLEKSRLLSDRFSAERPKGSFSTLEIQRTEQGDSAMYLCASSLGPRGAFFGQGTRLTVV.